The rows below give T cell receptor beta chains drawn from one sample of a study of cytomegalovirus exposure and HLA in healthy donors. TCRdb keeps only in-frame clones here, not all; method: immunoSEQ multiplex PCR. The sample records 120,000 or so clones, approximately 85% being singletons. The source material was PBMCs. These receptors were taken from a male donor in good health and CMV-seropositive. The CDR3 runs from the conserved cysteine through the conserved F or W. A D gene is named only where the DNA matches it firmly. Rows give clone size only sometimes, using once, few, many, or a class for an expanded clone.

few	TRBJ2-7	TRBV30	TRBD2	CAWSLLLAGPYEQYF	TGTGCCTGGAGCCTACTACTAGCGGGACCGTACGAGCAGTACTTC
NA	TRBJ2-3	TRBV5-8	TRBD2	CASRGGVSTDTQYF	TGTGCCAGCAGGGGAGGGGTGAGCACAGATACGCAGTATTTT
NA	TRBJ2-6	TRBV14	NA	CASSHGYSLSGANGLTF	TGTGCCAGCAGCCACGGTTACAGCCTCTCTGGGGCCAACGGCCTGACTTTC
NA	TRBJ2-7	TRBV25-1	TRBD2	CASSEGRLAGDQYF	TGTGCCAGCAGTGAAGGGAGACTAGCGGGAGATCAGTACTTC
NA	TRBJ2-1	TRBV19	NA	CASSIVLETYNEQFF	TGTGCCAGTAGTATAGTGCTGGAGACCTACAATGAGCAGTTCTTC
NA	TRBJ1-5	TRBV6-5	NA	CASSTGFGEQPQHF	TGTGCCAGCAGTACAGGGTTCGGGGAACAGCCCCAGCATTTT
NA	TRBJ2-7	TRBV7-3	TRBD2	CASSPGGSGSYEQYF	TGTGCCAGCAGCCCCGGGGGTAGCGGGTCCTACGAGCAGTACTTC
NA	TRBJ1-3	TRBV7-2	NA	CASSLDRNTIYF	TGTGCCAGCAGCTTAGATAGAAACACCATATATTTT
NA	TRBJ2-3	TRBV28	NA	CATTPPQGTTDTQYF	TGTGCCACCACCCCCCCACAGGGCACCACAGATACGCAGTATTTT
NA	TRBJ1-5	TRBV2	TRBD1	CASSDRTGGNQPQHF	TGTGCCAGCAGTGATCGGACAGGGGGCAATCAGCCCCAGCATTTT
NA	TRBJ2-7	TRBV27	NA	CASSLSPGVTYEQYF	TGTGCCAGCAGTTTATCGCCGGGAGTCACCTACGAGCAGTACTTC
NA	TRBJ1-4	TRBV27	NA	CASSSLGTLPLLGEKLFF	TGTGCCAGCAGTTCCCTCGGGACTCTGCCCCTTTTGGGTGAAAAACTGTTTTTT
NA	TRBJ2-5	TRBV2	TRBD2	CASLPLAEGQETQYF	TGTGCCAGCTTACCACTAGCGGAAGGTCAAGAGACCCAGTACTTC
NA	TRBJ2-7	TRBV30	TRBD2	CAWSDGSGSLYEQYF	TGTGCCTGGAGTGATGGTAGCGGGAGTCTCTACGAGCAGTACTTC
once	TRBJ2-7	TRBV27	TRBD2	CASRGTNGSYEQYF	TGTGCCAGCAGGGGGACTAACGGCTCCTACGAGCAGTACTTC
NA	TRBJ2-7	TRBV19	NA	CASSSLDGAYEQYF	TGTGCCAGTAGTTCACTAGACGGGGCCTACGAGCAGTACTTC
NA	TRBJ2-6	TRBV7-8	TRBD1	CASGWDRDSGANVLTF	TGTGCCAGCGGATGGGACAGGGACTCTGGGGCCAACGTCCTGACTTTC
NA	TRBJ2-7	TRBV10-3	TRBD2	CAIRAGVGDEQYF	TGTGCCATCAGAGCGGGAGTGGGTGACGAGCAGTACTTC
NA	TRBJ2-4	TRBV11-2	NA	CASSLLRGGRKNIQYF	TGTGCCAGCAGCTTACTCCGCGGAGGGAGGAAAAACATTCAGTACTTC
NA	TRBJ2-1	TRBV7-3	TRBD2	CASSGEGRALVNEQFF	TGTGCCAGCAGCGGAGAAGGGAGGGCCTTAGTCAATGAGCAGTTCTTC
NA	TRBJ2-1	TRBV9	TRBD2	CASSVSSGSSYNEQFF	TGTGCCAGCAGCGTATCCAGCGGGAGCTCCTACAATGAGCAGTTCTTC
NA	TRBJ2-2	TRBV2	NA	CASIMGRNTGELFF	TGTGCCAGCATTATGGGCCGAAACACCGGGGAGCTGTTTTTT
NA	TRBJ1-2	TRBV5-6	NA	CASSVRVGYTF	TGTGCCAGCAGCGTGAGGGTTGGCTACACCTTC
NA	TRBJ2-1	TRBV4-3	NA	CASSRSKADPYNEQFF	TGCGCCAGCAGCCGATCAAAAGCGGACCCCTACAATGAGCAGTTCTTC
NA	TRBJ2-3	TRBV15	TRBD2	CATSSRLAVSTDTQYF	TGTGCCACCAGCAGCCGACTAGCGGTTAGCACAGATACGCAGTATTTT
NA	TRBJ2-7	TRBV6-1	NA	CASRDSSTRGEQYF	TGTGCCAGCAGAGATTCCTCGACTAGAGGCGAGCAGTACTTC
NA	TRBJ2-3	TRBV10-3	TRBD2	CATAWREGSTDTQYF	TGTGCCACCGCTTGGCGGGAGGGGAGCACAGATACGCAGTATTTT
NA	TRBJ2-7	TRBV11-2	TRBD2	CASMSSGVSYEQYF	TGTGCCAGCATGAGTAGCGGGGTCTCCTACGAGCAGTACTTC
NA	TRBJ2-7	TRBV4-3	TRBD2	CASSPSSGGTEQYF	TGCGCCAGCAGCCCCTCTAGCGGGGGTACCGAGCAGTACTTC
few	TRBJ1-2	TRBV6-4	TRBD1	CASSPDSGTAYYGYTF	TGTGCCAGCAGTCCTGACTCCGGGACAGCCTACTATGGCTACACCTTC
NA	TRBJ2-1	TRBV7-8	NA	CASSLRGEIYNEQFF	TGTGCCAGCAGCTTACGTGGGGAGATTTACAATGAGCAGTTCTTC
once	TRBJ2-4	TRBV15	TRBD1	CATQGTAKNIQYF	TGTGCCACACAGGGGACGGCCAAAAACATTCAGTACTTC
NA	TRBJ2-7	TRBV27	TRBD2	CASSLTSGRVSEQYF	TGTGCCAGCAGTTTGACTAGCGGGAGGGTCTCCGAGCAGTACTTC
NA	TRBJ1-1	TRBV7-9	NA	CASSRPGLPYTEAFF	TGTGCCAGCAGTCGTCCGGGACTCCCATACACTGAAGCTTTCTTT
NA	TRBJ2-3	TRBV5-6	TRBD1	CASSPGTGTDTQYF	TGTGCCAGCAGCCCCGGGACAGGGACAGATACGCAGTATTTT
NA	TRBJ1-6	TRBV25-1	TRBD1	CASSGQGSSYNSPLHF	TGTGCCAGCAGCGGACAGGGTTCCTCCTATAATTCACCCCTCCACTTT
NA	TRBJ2-2	TRBV5-1	NA	CASSLAVADQSGELFF	TGCGCCAGCAGCTTGGCAGTAGCGGACCAGTCGGGGGAGCTGTTTTTT
NA	TRBJ1-2	TRBV13	TRBD1	CASSPDRGVSYGYTF	TGTGCCAGCAGCCCGGACAGGGGAGTTTCGTATGGCTACACCTTC
NA	TRBJ2-3	TRBV6-6	NA	CASSYTRKSPDTQYF	TGTGCCAGCAGTTACACTAGAAAATCCCCAGATACGCAGTATTTT
NA	TRBJ2-2	TRBV7-2	TRBD2	CASSLVVAGVGELFF	TGTGCCAGCAGCTTAGTGGTAGCGGGAGTCGGGGAGCTGTTTTTT
NA	TRBJ2-5	TRBV5-4	TRBD1	CASSYGTVDTQYF	TGTGCCAGCAGCTACGGGACAGTGGACACCCAGTACTTC
NA	TRBJ1-6	TRBV7-8	TRBD1	CASSLNRGIGSYNSPLHF	TGTGCCAGCAGCTTAAACAGGGGAATAGGCTCCTATAATTCACCCCTCCACTTT
NA	TRBJ2-1	TRBV9	NA	CASSVGSSYNEQFF	TGTGCCAGCAGCGTAGGTTCTAGTTACAATGAGCAGTTCTTC
NA	TRBJ2-5	TRBV5-1	NA	CASSLTSDGTQYF	TGCGCCAGCAGCTTAACTAGTGACGGGACCCAGTACTTC
few	TRBJ2-1	TRBV19	TRBD2	CASSLWTSLDSYNEQFF	TGTGCCAGTAGTCTATGGACTAGCCTTGACTCCTACAATGAGCAGTTCTTC
NA	TRBJ1-2	TRBV9	NA	CASSVATGHSVGGYTF	TGTGCCAGCAGCGTAGCTACAGGGCACTCTGTGGGGGGCTACACCTTC
NA	TRBJ2-1	TRBV7-9	TRBD2	CASSSPTSGKAYEQFF	TGTGCCAGCAGCTCCCCGACTAGCGGAAAGGCATATGAGCAGTTCTTC
NA	TRBJ1-4	TRBV18	NA	CASSPPSRGRRNEKLFF	TGTGCCAGCTCACCACCGAGCCGCGGGAGGCGTAATGAAAAACTGTTTTTT
NA	TRBJ2-3	TRBV6-1	NA	CASSENTSTDTQYF	TGTGCCAGCAGTGAAAACACCAGCACAGATACGCAGTATTTT
few	TRBJ2-2	TRBV7-9	NA	CASSSRRGGELFF	TGTGCCAGCAGCTCTCGTCGGGGCGGGGAGCTGTTTTTT
NA	TRBJ2-5	TRBV19	TRBD2	CASSARLAGKETQYF	TGTGCCAGTAGTGCCAGACTAGCGGGTAAAGAGACCCAGTACTTC
once	TRBJ1-2	TRBV6-5	TRBD1	CASSSGTDLGGSYTF	TGTGCCAGCAGTTCAGGGACAGACCTAGGTGGTAGCTACACCTTC
NA	TRBJ2-7	TRBV5-1	TRBD2	CASSFSGVTYEQYF	TGCGCCAGCAGTTTTAGCGGGGTGACCTACGAGCAGTACTTC
NA	TRBJ2-2	TRBV5-1	TRBD2	CASSLSSGRATGELFF	TGCGCCAGCAGCTTGTCTAGCGGGAGGGCCACCGGGGAGCTGTTTTTT
few	TRBJ1-2	TRBV28	TRBD1	CASSSVQGARGYTF	TGTGCCAGCAGTTCGGTACAGGGGGCGCGTGGCTACACCTTC
NA	TRBJ2-5	TRBV9	NA	CASSVDNSRETQYF	TGTGCCAGCAGCGTAGATAATTCCCGGGAGACCCAGTACTTC
NA	TRBJ2-1	TRBV5-6	NA	CASSLEGVAYTRLYNEQFF	TGTGCCAGCAGCTTAGAGGGGGTCGCTTATACACGCTTATACAATGAGCAGTTCTTC